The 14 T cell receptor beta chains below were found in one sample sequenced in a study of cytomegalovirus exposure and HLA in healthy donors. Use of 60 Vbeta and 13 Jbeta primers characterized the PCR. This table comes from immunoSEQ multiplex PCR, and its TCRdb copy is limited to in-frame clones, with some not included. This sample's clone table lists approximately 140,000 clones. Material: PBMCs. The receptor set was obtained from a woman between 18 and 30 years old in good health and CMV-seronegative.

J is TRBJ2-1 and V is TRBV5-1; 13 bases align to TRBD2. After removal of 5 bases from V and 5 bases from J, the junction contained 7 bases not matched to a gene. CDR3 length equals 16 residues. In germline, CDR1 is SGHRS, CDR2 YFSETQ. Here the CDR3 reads CASRYTSGRADNEQFF. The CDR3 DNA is TGCGCCAGCAGATACACTAGCGGGAGGGCCGACAATGAGCAGTTCTTC.

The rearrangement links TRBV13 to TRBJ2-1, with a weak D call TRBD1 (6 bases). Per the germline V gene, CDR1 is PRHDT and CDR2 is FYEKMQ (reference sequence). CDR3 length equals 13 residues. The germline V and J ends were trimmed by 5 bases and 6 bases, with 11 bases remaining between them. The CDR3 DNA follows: TGTGCCAGCAGCCTAGAGGGGGTCAATGAGCAGTTCTTC. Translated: CASSLEGVNEQFF.

The CDR3 is CASSPPQDETQYF. The CDR3 region has the DNA TGTGCCAGCTCACCACCACAGGACGAGACCCAGTACTTC. This sequence joins TRBV18 and TRBJ2-5, with a tentative D call TRBD1 (5 bases). V was clipped by 0 bases and J by 5 bases, with 7 bases between them. CDR3 length equals 13 residues. The germline CDR1 and CDR2 sequences are KGHSH and LQKENI.

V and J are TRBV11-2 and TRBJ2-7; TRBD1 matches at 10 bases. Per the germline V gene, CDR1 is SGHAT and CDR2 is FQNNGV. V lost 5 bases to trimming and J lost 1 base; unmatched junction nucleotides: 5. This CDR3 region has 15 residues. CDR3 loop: CASSPGTGASYEQYF. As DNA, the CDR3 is TGTGCCAGCAGCCCCGGGACAGGGGCTTCCTACGAGCAGTACTTC.

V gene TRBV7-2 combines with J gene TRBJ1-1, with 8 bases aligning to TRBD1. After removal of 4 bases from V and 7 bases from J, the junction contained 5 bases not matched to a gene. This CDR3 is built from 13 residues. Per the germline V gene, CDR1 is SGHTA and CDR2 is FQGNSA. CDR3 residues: CASSSDRDREAFF. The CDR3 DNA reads TGTGCCAGCAGCTCGGACAGGGACCGTGAAGCTTTCTTT. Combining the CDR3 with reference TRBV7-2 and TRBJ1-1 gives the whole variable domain GAGVSQSPSNKVTEKGKDVELRCDPISGHTALYWYRQSLGQGLEFLIYFQGNSAPDKSGLPSDRFSAERTGGSVSTLTIQRTQQEDSAVYLCASSSDRDREAFFGQGTRLTVV.

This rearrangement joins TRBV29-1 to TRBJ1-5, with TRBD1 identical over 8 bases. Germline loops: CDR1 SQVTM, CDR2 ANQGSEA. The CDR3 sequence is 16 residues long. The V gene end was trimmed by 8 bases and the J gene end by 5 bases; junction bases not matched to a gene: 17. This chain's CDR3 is CSFWTGIPTVHQPQHF. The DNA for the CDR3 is TGCAGCTTTTGGACAGGGATTCCCACCGTCCATCAGCCCCAGCATTTT.

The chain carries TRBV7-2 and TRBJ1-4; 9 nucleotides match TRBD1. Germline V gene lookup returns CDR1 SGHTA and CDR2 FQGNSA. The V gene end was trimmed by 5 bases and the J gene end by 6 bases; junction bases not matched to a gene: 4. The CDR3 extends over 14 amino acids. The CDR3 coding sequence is TGTGCCAGCAGCCCGGACAGGGGTGATGAAAAACTGTTTTTT. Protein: CASSPDRGDEKLFF.

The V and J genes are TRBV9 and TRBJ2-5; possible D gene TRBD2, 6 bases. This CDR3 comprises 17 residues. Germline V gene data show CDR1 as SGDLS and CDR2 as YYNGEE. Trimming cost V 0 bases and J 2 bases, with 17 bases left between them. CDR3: CASSVAWLGGLQETQYF. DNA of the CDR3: TGTGCCAGCAGCGTAGCATGGCTGGGAGGCCTACAAGAGACCCAGTACTTC. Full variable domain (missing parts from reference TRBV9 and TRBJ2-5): DSGVTQTPKHLITATGQRVTLRCSPRSGDLSVYWYQQSLDQGLQFLIQYYNGEERAKGNILERFSAQQFPDLHSELNLSSLELGDSALYFCASSVAWLGGLQETQYFGPGTRLLVL.

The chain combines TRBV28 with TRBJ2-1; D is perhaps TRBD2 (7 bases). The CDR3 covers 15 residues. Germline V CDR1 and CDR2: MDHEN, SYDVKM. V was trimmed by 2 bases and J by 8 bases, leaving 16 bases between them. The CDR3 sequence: CASSLAQGGGDEQFF. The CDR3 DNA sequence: TGTGCCAGCAGTTTAGCCCAGGGAGGGGGAGATGAGCAGTTCTTC. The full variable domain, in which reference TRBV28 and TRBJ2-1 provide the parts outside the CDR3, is DVKVTQSSRYLVKRTGEKVFLECVQDMDHENMFWYRQDPGLGLRLIYFSYDVKMKEKGDIPEGYSVSREKKERFSLILESASTNQTSMYLCASSLAQGGGDEQFFGPGTRLTVL.

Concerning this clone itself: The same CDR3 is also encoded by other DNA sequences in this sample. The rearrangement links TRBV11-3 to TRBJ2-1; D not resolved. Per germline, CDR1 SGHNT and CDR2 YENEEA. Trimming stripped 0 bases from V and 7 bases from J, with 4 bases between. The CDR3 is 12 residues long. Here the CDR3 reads CASSLDSNEQFF. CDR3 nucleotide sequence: TGTGCCAGCAGCTTAGATAGTAATGAGCAGTTCTTC.

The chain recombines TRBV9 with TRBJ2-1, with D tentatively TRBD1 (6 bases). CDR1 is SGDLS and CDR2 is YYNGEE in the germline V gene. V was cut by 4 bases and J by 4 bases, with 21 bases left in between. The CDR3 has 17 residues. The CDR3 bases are TGTGCCAGCAGCTCCTCACGACCGGGACACCCATACAATGAGCAGTTCTTC. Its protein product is CASSSSRPGHPYNEQFF.

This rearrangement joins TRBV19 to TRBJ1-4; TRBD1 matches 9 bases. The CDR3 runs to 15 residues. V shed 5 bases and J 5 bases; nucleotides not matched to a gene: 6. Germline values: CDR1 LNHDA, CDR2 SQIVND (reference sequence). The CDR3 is CASSPWTGVNEKLFF. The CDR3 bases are TGTGCCAGTAGTCCGTGGACAGGGGTGAATGAAAAACTGTTTTTT.

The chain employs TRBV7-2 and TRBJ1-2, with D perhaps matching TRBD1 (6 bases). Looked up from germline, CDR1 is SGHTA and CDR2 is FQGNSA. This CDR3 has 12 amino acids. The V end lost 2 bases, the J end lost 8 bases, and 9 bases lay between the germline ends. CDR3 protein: CASSLNREGYTF. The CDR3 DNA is TGTGCCAGCAGCTTAAACAGGGAAGGCTACACCTTC.

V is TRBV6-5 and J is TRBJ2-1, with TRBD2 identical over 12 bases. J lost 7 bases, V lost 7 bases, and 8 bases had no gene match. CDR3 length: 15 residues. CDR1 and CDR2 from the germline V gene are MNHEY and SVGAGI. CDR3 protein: CASTEGTSGWNEQFF. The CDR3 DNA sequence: TGTGCCAGCACCGAAGGGACTAGCGGGTGGAATGAGCAGTTCTTC.